The 28 T cell receptor beta chains listed next were all sequenced from one sample in a study of radiation and T cells in renal cell carcinoma. The table came from immunoSEQ multiplex PCR; TCRdb's copy has only in-frame clones and leaves some out. The table lists about 150,000 clones, 88% of them singletons, with 12% in the top ten. Time point specified: baseline pretreatment blood. Noted treatment: 15 Gy SBRT to primary tumor, nephrectomy 4 weeks later. The specimen comprised blood, sampled from a patient whose treatment included radiotherapy and nephrectomy. The receptor source for this set is a woman between 45 and 60 years old with renal cell carcinoma.

The chain links TRBV19 to TRBJ1-2; the D is unclear. This CDR3 region has 15 residues. The V gene's germline CDR1 is LNHDA and CDR2 SQIVND (reference sequence). Trimming pared 3 bases from V and 3 bases from J, leaving 14 bases between. This chain's CDR3 is CASSIYSEPYYGYTF. CDR3 sequence (DNA): TGTGCCAGTAGTATTTACAGCGAGCCCTACTATGGCTACACCTTC. Supplemented by reference TRBV19 and TRBJ1-2, the full variable domain reads DGGITQSPKYLFRKEGQNVTLSCEQNLNHDAMYWYRQDPGQGLRLIYYSQIVNDFQKGDIAEGYSVSREKKESFPLTVTSAQKNPTAFYLCASSIYSEPYYGYTFGSGTRLTVV.

The chain combines TRBV29-1 with TRBJ2-7; TRBD2 matches at 9 bases. This CDR3 spans 13 amino acids. Per germline, CDR1 SQVTM and CDR2 ANQGSEA. After removal of 7 bases from V and 6 bases from J, the junction contained 10 bases not matched to a gene. CDR3 sequence: CSAEGLAPGEQYF. The CDR3, as DNA: TGCAGCGCCGAGGGACTAGCCCCCGGCGAGCAGTACTTC.

The chain couples TRBV5-1 to TRBJ2-7; a weak D match, TRBD1 (6 bases). CDR3 length equals 17 residues. CDR1 SGHRS and CDR2 YFSETQ come from the germline V gene. The ends were cut back, 1 base at V and 2 bases at J, with 19 bases in the middle. CDR3 protein: CASSLFEKAGTTYEQYF. CDR3 nucleotides: TGCGCCAGCAGCTTGTTTGAGAAGGCAGGGACAACCTACGAGCAGTACTTC.

The chain couples TRBV6-5 to TRBJ2-5; D unresolved. The J call could be wrong; TRBJ2-7 is a better fit for the DNA end. Germline values: CDR1 MNHEY, CDR2 SVGAGI. The CDR3 is 13 residues long. The CDR3 loop reads CASSYTVFHEQYF. The CDR3 DNA sequence: TGTGCCAGCAGTTATACTGTGTTCCACGAGCAGTACTTC.

The chain joins TRBV5-1 to TRBJ1-3, with D possibly matching TRBD1 (6 bases). Germline-derived CDR1 and CDR2 are SGHRS and YFSETQ. Trimming took off 0 bases at V and 2 bases at J, with 15 bases between the two ends. CDR3 size: 17 residues. This CDR3 reads CASSLAATRGTGNTIYF. As DNA, the CDR3 is TGCGCCAGCAGCTTGGCCGCGACCAGGGGCACTGGAAACACCATATATTTT.

This CDR3 reads CASSQSGREINNEKLFF. The CDR3 DNA sequence: TGTGCCAGCAGCCAATCTGGCAGGGAGATTAATAATGAAAAACTGTTTTTT. This chain uses TRBV16 with TRBJ1-4, with a possible D match to TRBD1 (5 bases). This CDR3 has 17 amino acids. Trimming cost V 0 bases and J 4 bases, with 15 bases left between them. From germline, CDR1 is KGHSY and CDR2 FQNENV.

The chain uses TRBV18 and TRBJ2-3; TRBD2 matches 8 bases. The CDR3 runs 17 residues. Germline assignment: CDR1 KGHSH and CDR2 LQKENI. Trimming took 4 bases from V and 2 from J; bases not matched to a gene: 11. The CDR3 reads CASSHSQRGGTTDTQYF. The CDR3 DNA reads TGTGCCAGCTCACACTCCCAACGGGGGGGGACCACAGATACGCAGTATTTT. Based on the CDR3 plus reference TRBV18 and TRBJ2-3, the full variable domain is NAGVMQNPRHLVRRRGQEARLRCSPMKGHSHVYWYRQLPEEGLKFMVYLQKENIIDESGMPKERFSAEFPKEGPSILRIQQVVRGDSAAYFCASSHSQRGGTTDTQYFGPGTRLTVL.

V is TRBV6-4 and J is TRBJ2-3; D unresolved. Germline V CDR1 and CDR2: MRHNA, SNTAGT. V was cut by 3 bases and J by 3 bases, with 16 bases left in between. This CDR3 comprises 16 residues. CDR3 residues: CASSETMTSSTDTQYF. In DNA, the CDR3 is TGTGCCAGCAGTGAAACAATGACTTCCTCGACAGATACGCAGTATTTT.

The rearrangement joins TRBV7-9 to TRBJ2-7; the D gene is possibly TRBD1 (5 bases). There are 13 residues in the CDR3. CDR1 and CDR2 (germline): SEHNR, FQNEAQ (reference sequence). The ends were cut back, 1 base at V and 4 bases at J, with 8 bases in the middle. This CDR3 reads CASSLGPGYEQYF. For the CDR3, the DNA is TGTGCCAGCAGCTTAGGGCCAGGGTACGAGCAGTACTTC.

The V call is TRBV19, the J call TRBJ2-3, with TRBD2 matching 13 bases. J lost 6 bases, V lost 5 bases, and 8 bases had no gene match. CDR3 size: 16 residues. From germline, CDR1 is LNHDA and CDR2 SQIVND (reference sequence). CDR3 amino acids: CASSSRTSGGADTQYF. The CDR3 DNA reads TGTGCCAGTAGTTCGCGGACTAGCGGGGGTGCGGATACGCAGTATTTT.

This chain uses TRBV5-1 with TRBJ2-1; either TRBD1 or TRBD2 may fit D (5 bases each). Trimming cost V 3 bases and J 6 bases, with 16 bases left between them. CDR3 length: 15 residues. Germline CDR1 and CDR2: SGHRS and YFSETQ. The chain's CDR3 is CASSSRDPQGNEQFF. The CDR3 nucleotides read TGCGCCAGCAGCTCCCGGGACCCCCAAGGCAATGAGCAGTTCTTC. The variable domain in full, with the rest retrieved from reference TRBV5-1 and TRBJ2-1, is KAGVTQTPRYLIKTRGQQVTLSCSPISGHRSVSWYQQTPGQGLQFLFEYFSETQRNKGNFPGRFSGRQFSNSRSEMNVSTLELGDSALYLCASSSRDPQGNEQFFGPGTRLTVL.

J is TRBJ2-7 and V is TRBV9, with TRBD1 matching over 9 bases. After removal of 0 bases from V and 5 bases from J, the junction contained 6 bases not matched to a gene. Germline V gene lookup returns CDR1 SGDLS and CDR2 YYNGEE. The CDR3 contains 15 residues. The CDR3 DNA reads TGTGCCAGCAGCGTAGGTACAGGGGGCTGGGACGAGCAGTACTTC. Protein sequence: CASSVGTGGWDEQYF.

This chain's CDR3 is CASSPRLARTDTQYF. As DNA, the CDR3 is TGTGCCAGCAGCCCCCGCCTAGCTAGGACAGATACGCAGTATTTT. The chain couples TRBV7-9 to TRBJ2-3; TRBD2 is a possible D gene (5 bases). The CDR3 totals 15 residues. Germline V gene sequence: CDR1 SEHNR, CDR2 FQNEAQ (reference sequence). Trimming took 5 bases from V and 3 from J, leaving 15 bases between them. The variable domain in full, with the rest retrieved from reference TRBV7-9 and TRBJ2-3, is DTGVSQNPRHKITKRGQNVTFRCDPISEHNRLYWYRQTLGQGPEFLTYFQNEAQLEKSRLLSDRFSAERPKGSFSTLEIQRTEQGDSAMYLCASSPRLARTDTQYFGPGTRLTVL.

The V call is TRBV4-3, the J call TRBJ2-3, with 8 bases identical to TRBD1. The ends lost 2 bases at V and 4 bases at J; junction bases unmatched: 8. Germline V lookup: CDR1 LGHNA, CDR2 YSLEER. CDR3 size: 16 residues. The CDR3 loop is CASSQTRTGIPDTQYF. DNA of the CDR3: TGCGCCAGCAGCCAAACCCGGACAGGGATCCCAGATACGCAGTATTTT.

The rearrangement joins TRBV27 to TRBJ1-4; no reliable D call. The V end was cut by 6 bases, the J end by 8 bases, with 16 bases between. This CDR3 has 14 residues. CDR1 is MNHEY, CDR2 SMNVEV, per germline (reference sequence). The CDR3 loop is CASSPDLRGEKLFF. CDR3 DNA sequence: TGTGCCAGCAGCCCCGACCTACGGGGAGAAAAACTGTTTTTT.

The chain recombines TRBV13 with TRBJ2-7; D is unclear. CDR3 size: 16 residues. V was clipped by 5 bases and J by 1 base, with 18 bases between them. CDR1 and CDR2 (germline): PRHDT, FYEKMQ (reference sequence). The CDR3 nucleotides are TGTGCCAGCAGCCTACCGCGGCACTTTCCTTCCTACGAGCAGTACTTC. Translated, it gives CASSLPRHFPSYEQYF.

A few counts support this clone. V gene TRBV19 combines with J gene TRBJ1-5; TRBD1 might be the D (6 bases). CDR3 length equals 14 residues. The V gene lost 4 bases and the J gene lost 7 bases, with 14 bases spanning the gap. The V gene's germline CDR1 is LNHDA and CDR2 SQIVND (reference sequence). CDR3 sequence reads: CASSTAGAEQPQHF. CDR3 DNA sequence: TGTGCCAGTAGTACCGCGGGGGCGGAACAGCCCCAGCATTTT.

The V and J genes are TRBV6-1 and TRBJ2-3; TRBD1 is a possible D gene (5 bases). CDR1 is MNHNS and CDR2 is SASEGT in the germline V gene. The CDR3 is 15 residues long. V was trimmed by 2 bases and J by 4 bases, leaving 13 bases between them. This chain's CDR3 is CASSERAGLSDTQYF. The DNA of the CDR3 is TGTGCCAGCAGTGAAAGAGCAGGGTTGTCAGATACGCAGTATTTT.

The V call is TRBV18, the J call TRBJ1-1, with 7 bases matching TRBD1. After removal of 3 bases from V and 0 bases from J, the junction contained 7 bases not matched to a gene. The CDR3 contains 16 residues. CDR1 and CDR2 from the germline V gene are KGHSH and LQKENI. CDR3 DNA sequence: TGTGCCAGCTCACCCGTGGGACAGAAAATGAACACTGAAGCTTTCTTT. This translates into CASSPVGQKMNTEAFF.

The V and J genes are TRBV7-2 and TRBJ1-2; no firm D call. Germline assignment: CDR1 SGHTA and CDR2 FQGNSA. V dropped 0 bases and J dropped 5 bases, with 13 bases sitting between them. CDR3 length equals 15 residues. The CDR3 DNA follows: TGTGCCAGCAGCTTAGCGCGTGACGTTCGGTATGGCTACACCTTC. Its translation: CASSLARDVRYGYTF.

The V and J genes are TRBV9 and TRBJ1-4; the match to TRBD1 covers 8 bases. The trim removed 0 bases at V and 7 bases at J, leaving 5 bases unmatched. Germline V gene lookup returns CDR1 SGDLS and CDR2 YYNGEE. The length of the CDR3 is 15 residues. The CDR3 loop reads CASSVAAQGAEKLFF. In DNA, the CDR3 is TGTGCCAGCAGCGTAGCGGCGCAGGGGGCTGAAAAACTGTTTTTT.

This CDR3 reads CASSLGGGAVNTEAFF. CDR3 nucleotide sequence: TGCGCCAGCAGCTTGGGAGGAGGGGCGGTAAACACTGAAGCTTTCTTT. The chain employs TRBV5-1 and TRBJ1-1; D may be TRBD1 (5 bases). The V end lost 0 bases, the J end lost 2 bases, and 14 bases lay between the germline ends. Germline V CDR1 and CDR2: SGHRS, YFSETQ. The CDR3 length is 16 residues.

The J gene is TRBJ1-2, the V gene TRBV5-4; D remains unclear. The V end lost 1 base, the J end lost 6 bases, and 10 bases lay between the germline ends. CDR1 is SGHNT, CDR2 YYREEE, per germline (reference sequence). The CDR3 spans 13 residues. This CDR3 is CASSLRGMDGYTF. The CDR3 DNA reads TGTGCCAGCAGCTTGAGAGGGATGGATGGCTACACCTTC.

The chain uses TRBV4-1 and TRBJ1-1; D not certain. The CDR3 covers 16 residues. V lost 0 bases to trimming and J lost 4 bases, with 15 bases between them. CDR1 is MGHRA, CDR2 YSYEKL, per germline. CDR3 bases: TGCGCCAGCAGCCAAGATTCGCGTAGCCAAGGCACTGAAGCTTTCTTT. It specifies CASSQDSRSQGTEAFF.

This chain links TRBV27 with TRBJ2-1; D tentatively fits TRBD1 or TRBD2 (5 bases each). The CDR3 totals 15 residues. The V gene's germline CDR1 is MNHEY and CDR2 SMNVEV (reference sequence). Deletions cut 4 bases from V and 9 bases from J, with 19 bases between. In DNA form, the CDR3 reads TGTGCCAGCAGTTCCAGTAGGAGGCAGGGCGGTGAGCAGTTCTTC. Protein: CASSSSRRQGGEQFF.

This chain links TRBV11-2 with TRBJ2-2; D is ambiguous. The CDR3 consists of 14 residues. Germline V gene sequence: CDR1 SGHAT, CDR2 FQNNGV. V lost 5 bases to trimming and J lost 6 bases, with 13 bases between them. The chain's CDR3 is CASSPHAAAGELFF. The CDR3 region has the DNA TGTGCCAGCAGCCCCCATGCGGCTGCCGGGGAGCTGTTTTTT.

The rearrangement uses TRBV6-6 and TRBJ2-1; 13 bases fit TRBD2. J was trimmed by 6 bases and V by 6 bases; bases with no gene match: 8. This CDR3 comprises 16 residues. CDR1 and CDR2 from the germline V gene are MNHNY and SVGAGI (reference sequence). CDR3 nucleotide sequence: TGTGCCAGCAGCCGCCTAACTAGCGGGGGGGTCAATGAGCAGTTCTTC. Its protein is CASSRLTSGGVNEQFF.

V gene TRBV18 combines with J gene TRBJ2-4; possibly TRBD1 or TRBD2 for D (5 bases each). CDR3 size: 14 residues. Germline values: CDR1 KGHSH, CDR2 LQKENI. Trimming took 2 bases from V and 7 from J, leaving 12 bases between them. CDR3 in DNA: TGTGCCAGCTCACCAGAGGGGATGGGGAACATTCAGTACTTC. It is translated as CASSPEGMGNIQYF.